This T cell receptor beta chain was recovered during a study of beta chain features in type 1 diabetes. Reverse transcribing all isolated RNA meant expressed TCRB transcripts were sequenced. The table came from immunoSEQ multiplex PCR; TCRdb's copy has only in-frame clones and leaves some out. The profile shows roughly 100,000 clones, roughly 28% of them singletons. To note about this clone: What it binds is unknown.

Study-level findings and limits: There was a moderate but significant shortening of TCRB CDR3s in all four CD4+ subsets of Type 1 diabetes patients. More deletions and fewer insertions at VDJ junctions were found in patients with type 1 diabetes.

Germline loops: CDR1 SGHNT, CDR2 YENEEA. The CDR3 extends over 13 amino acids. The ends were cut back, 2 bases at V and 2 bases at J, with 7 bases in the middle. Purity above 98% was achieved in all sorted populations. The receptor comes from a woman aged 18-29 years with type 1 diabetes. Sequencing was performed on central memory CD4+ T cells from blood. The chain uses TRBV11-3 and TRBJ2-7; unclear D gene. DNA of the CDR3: TGTGCCAGCAGCTTATCCCAGGCCTACGAGCAGTACGTC. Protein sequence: CASSLSQAYEQYV.